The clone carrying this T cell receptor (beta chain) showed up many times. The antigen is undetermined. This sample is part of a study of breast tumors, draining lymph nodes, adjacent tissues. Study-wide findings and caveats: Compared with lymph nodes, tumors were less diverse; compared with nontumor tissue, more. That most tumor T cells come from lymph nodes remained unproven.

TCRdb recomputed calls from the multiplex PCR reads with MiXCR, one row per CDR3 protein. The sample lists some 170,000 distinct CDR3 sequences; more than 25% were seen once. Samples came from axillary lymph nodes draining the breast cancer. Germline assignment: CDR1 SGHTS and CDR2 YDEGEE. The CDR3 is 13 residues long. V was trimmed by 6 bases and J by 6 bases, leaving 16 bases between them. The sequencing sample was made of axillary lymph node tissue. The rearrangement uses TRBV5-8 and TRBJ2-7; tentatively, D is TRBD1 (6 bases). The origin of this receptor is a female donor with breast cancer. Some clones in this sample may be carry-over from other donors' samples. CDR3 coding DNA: TGTGCCAGCAACGTTGAGGGGGAGCGCGAGCAGTACTTC. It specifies CASNVEGEREQYF.